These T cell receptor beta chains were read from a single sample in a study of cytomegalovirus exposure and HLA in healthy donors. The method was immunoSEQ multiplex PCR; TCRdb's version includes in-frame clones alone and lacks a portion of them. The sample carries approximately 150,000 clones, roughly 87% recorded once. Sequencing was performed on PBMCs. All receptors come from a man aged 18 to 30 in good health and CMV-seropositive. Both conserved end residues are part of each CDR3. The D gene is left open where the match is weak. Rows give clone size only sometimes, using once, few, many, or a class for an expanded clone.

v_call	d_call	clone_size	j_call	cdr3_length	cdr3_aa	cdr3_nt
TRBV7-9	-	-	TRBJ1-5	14	CASSLAGGNQPQHF	TGTGCCAGCAGCTTAGCAGGGGGCAATCAGCCCCAGCATTTT
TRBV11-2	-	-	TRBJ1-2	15	CASSSPRGTNYGYTF	TGTGCCAGCAGCTCCCCGAGGGGGACTAACTATGGCTACACCTTC
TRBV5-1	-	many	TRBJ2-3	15	CASSFGPGGPDTQYF	TGCGCCAGCAGCTTTGGGCCAGGAGGGCCAGATACGCAGTATTTT
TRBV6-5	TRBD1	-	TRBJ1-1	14	CASSSLQGKDEAFF	TGTGCCAGCAGTTCCTTACAGGGGAAAGATGAAGCTTTCTTT
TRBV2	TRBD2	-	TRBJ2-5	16	CASSGLSAGGQETQYF	TGTGCCAGCAGTGGGTTAAGTGCGGGGGGCCAAGAGACCCAGTACTTC
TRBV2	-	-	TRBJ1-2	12	CASSNRDYGYTF	TGTGCCAGCAGTAACAGGGATTATGGCTACACCTTC
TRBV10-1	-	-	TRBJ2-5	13	CASSEARGETQYF	TGCGCCAGCAGTGAAGCGAGAGGGGAGACCCAGTACTTC
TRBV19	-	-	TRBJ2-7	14	CASSIRLASHEQYF	TGTGCCAGTAGTATAAGGCTAGCCTCCCACGAGCAGTACTTC
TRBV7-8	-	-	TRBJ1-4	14	CASSLIGANEKLFF	TGTGCCAGCAGCTTAATAGGGGCTAATGAAAAACTGTTTTTT
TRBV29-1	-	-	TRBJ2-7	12	CSVVRGPYEQYF	TGCAGCGTTGTCAGGGGCCCCTACGAGCAGTACTTC
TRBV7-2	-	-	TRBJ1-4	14	CASSRRRANEKLFF	TGTGCCAGCAGCCGTCGGCGGGCTAATGAAAAACTGTTTTTT
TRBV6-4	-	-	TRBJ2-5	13	CASSDSAKETQYF	TGTGCCAGCAGTGACTCAGCTAAAGAGACCCAGTACTTC
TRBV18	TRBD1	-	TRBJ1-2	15	CASSPATGMNYGYTF	TGTGCCAGCTCACCCGCGACAGGGATGAACTATGGCTACACCTTC
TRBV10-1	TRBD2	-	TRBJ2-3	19	CASSDSSGRSPLDTDTQYF	TGCGCCAGCAGTGATTCTAGCGGGAGGAGCCCCCTCGACACAGATACGCAGTATTTT
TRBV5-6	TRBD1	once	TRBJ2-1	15	CASSLLGDRGNEQFF	TGTGCCAGCAGCTTGTTAGGGGACAGGGGCAATGAGCAGTTCTTC
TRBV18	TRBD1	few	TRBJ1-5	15	CASSPGQVSNQPQHF	TGTGCCAGCTCACCGGGACAGGTGAGCAATCAGCCCCAGCATTTT
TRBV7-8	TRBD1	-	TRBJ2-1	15	CASSTRTGGSNEQFF	TGTGCCAGCAGCACTAGGACAGGTGGATCTAATGAGCAGTTCTTC
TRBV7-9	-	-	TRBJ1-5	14	CASSGRGLGQPQHF	TGTGCCAGCAGCGGCAGGGGATTGGGTCAGCCCCAGCATTTT
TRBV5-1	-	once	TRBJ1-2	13	CASSLEGDHGYTF	TGCGCCAGCAGCTTGGAGGGGGACCATGGCTACACCTTC
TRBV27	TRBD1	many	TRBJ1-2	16	CASSLGGTGDQLRYTF	TGTGCCAGCAGTTTAGGGGGGACAGGGGACCAGTTACGCTACACCTTC
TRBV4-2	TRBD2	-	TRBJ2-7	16	CASSQDRLASSYEQYF	TGTGCCAGCAGCCAAGATAGACTAGCGAGCTCCTACGAGCAGTACTTC
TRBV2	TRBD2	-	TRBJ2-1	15	CASSERLAGVTEQFF	TGTGCCAGCAGTGAACGTCTAGCGGGAGTGACCGAGCAGTTCTTC
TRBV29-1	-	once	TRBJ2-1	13	CSVRTSKYNEQFF	TGCAGCGTCCGGACTTCCAAATACAATGAGCAGTTCTTC
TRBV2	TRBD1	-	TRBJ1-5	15	CASRLDRGPNQPQHF	TGTGCCAGCCGACTGGACAGGGGGCCCAATCAGCCCCAGCATTTT
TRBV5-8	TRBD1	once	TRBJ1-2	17	CASSLVTGGYPYYGYTF	TGTGCCAGCAGCTTGGTGACAGGGGGCTATCCCTACTATGGCTACACCTTC
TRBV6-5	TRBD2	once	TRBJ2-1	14	CASSPGLVVNEQFF	TGTGCCAGCAGCCCGGGACTAGTTGTCAATGAGCAGTTCTTC
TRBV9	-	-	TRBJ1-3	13	CASSVDERNTIYF	TGTGCCAGCAGCGTAGACGAGCGAAACACCATATATTTT
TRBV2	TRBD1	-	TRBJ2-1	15	CASSELGTGFNEQFF	TGTGCCAGCAGTGAACTCGGGACAGGGTTCAATGAGCAGTTCTTC